The entry below gives a single T cell receptor (beta chain) sequence along with its context. Its antigen is as yet unknown. The data derive from a study of CD8 T cells in acute hepatitis C reinfection. General study points: Preferential TRBV04 and TRBV06 usage appeared in all groups and was not explained by the naive pool. NS3-1073 specific cells were too rare to sort at chronic follow-up. A V04-02/J02-02 clonotype was among some 13 public ones, independent of outcome.

Measured with immunoSEQ multiplex PCR; TCRdb has only the in-frame clones, and not every one. The table includes about 40,000 clones, over 75% detected once. CDR1 and CDR2 from the germline V gene are KGHSH and LQKENI. The CDR3 is made up of 13 amino acids. With 4 bases removed from V and 5 bases from J, the gap between germline ends came to 8 bases. Time point noted: naive CD8 control sorted from an acute-time-point sample. The sequence derives from a woman in her late teens or twenties who spontaneously cleared hepatitis C infection. This chain joins TRBV18 and TRBJ1-4; D is ambiguous. The specimen sequenced was naive CD8+ T cells from PBMCs. CDR3 nucleotides: TGTGCCAGCTCACGGGAGGAGAATGAAAAACTGTTTTTT. This gives the protein CASSREENEKLFF.